The clone carrying this TCR beta chain occurred once. The data derive from a study of blood T cell repertoires in COVID-19. Original methodology: Amplified reference gene primers provided the basis for estimating nucleated cell counts. Libraries were prepared by immunoSEQ multiplex PCR; TCRdb keeps only in-frame clonotypes and omits some of them. For V, J and clone size, that table is used; D and trimming come from the DNA. The sample holds 65,000 to 95,000 clones, about 82% seen once. The clonotype was recovered from an elderly man with active or convalescent COVID-19. Sequenced sample: peripheral blood.

The CDR3 DNA follows: TGCGCCAGCAGCTTCACTAGCGGGGGGGCGTTGGGAGAGACCCAGTACTTC. This encodes CASSFTSGGALGETQYF. The J gene is TRBJ2-5, the V gene TRBV5-1, with TRBD2 matching over 13 bases. CDR1 SGHRS and CDR2 YFSETQ come from the germline V gene. This CDR3 spans 17 amino acids. Trimming cost V 2 bases and J 4 bases; bases outside gene matches: 8.